One sample yielded the 7 T cell receptor beta chains listed below, sequenced in a study of breast tumors, draining lymph nodes, adjacent tissues. Axillary draining lymph nodes of breast cancer patients supplied the node samples. TCRdb reanalysed the multiplex PCR reads using MiXCR and keeps one entry per CDR3 protein. This sample has 200,000 to 250,000 distinct CDR3 sequences, with around 35% found just once. Material for sequencing was axillary lymph node tissue. These receptors all stem from a female donor with breast cancer. Some clones in this sample may be carry-over from other donors' samples.

There are many counts of this clonotype. The chain couples TRBV6-6 to TRBJ2-3; D possibly matches TRBD1 or TRBD2 (5 bases each). With 2 bases removed from V and 1 base from J, the gap between germline ends came to 16 bases. From germline, CDR1 is MNHNY and CDR2 SVGAGI (reference sequence). The CDR3 extends over 17 amino acids. The CDR3 bases are TGTGCCAGCAGTTACCGTCCGGGGTCCAGGGGCACAGATACGCAGTATTTT. The encoded protein is CASSYRPGSRGTDTQYF.

This clonotype was observed a few times. A much more abundant neighbour one base away suggests this may be a read error. The CDR3 ends on some other residue instead of the conserved phenylalanine or tryptophan, so this is likely a read error. The chain links TRBV7-2 to TRBJ1-2, with D perhaps matching TRBD1 (5 bases). Trimming took off 4 bases at V and 3 bases at J, with 12 bases between the two ends. The V gene's germline CDR1 is SGHTA and CDR2 FQGNSA. The CDR3 length is 14 residues. The CDR3: CASSSWTSDYGYTL. CDR3 DNA: TGTGCCAGCAGCTCCTGGACATCCGACTATGGCTACACCCTC.

This clonotype was seen only a few times. The chain uses TRBV18 and TRBJ1-4; D call uncertain. V lost 5 bases, J lost 0 bases, and 4 bases lay in between. The length of the CDR3 is 13 residues. Germline V gene sequence: CDR1 KGHSH, CDR2 LQKENI. The CDR3 DNA reads as TGTGCCAGCTCATCTTCAACTAATGAAAAACTGTTTTTT. Translating gives CASSSSTNEKLFF.

The chain recombines TRBV20-1 with TRBJ2-2; 9 nucleotides align to TRBD1. The CDR3 has 14 residues. Germline-derived CDR1 and CDR2 are DFQATT and SNEGSKA (reference sequence). Trimming at V came to 2 bases and at J to 7 bases, leaving 5 bases not matched to a gene. The DNA for the CDR3 is TGCAGTGCTAGACTGGACAGGGGCAACGGGGAGCTGTTTTTT. It encodes CSARLDRGNGELFF.

Concerning this clonotype: Germline is not matched at one junction end, which may reflect a read error. This sequence joins TRBV2 and TRBJ1-2; 7 bases agree with TRBD1. Germline CDR1 SNHLY, CDR2 FYNNEI. The CDR3 runs to 14 residues. The CDR3 reads CANSEVGQFYGYTF. In DNA form, the CDR3 reads TGTGCCAACAGTGAGGTGGGACAGTTTTACGGCTACACCTTC.

Of note for this clonotype: A much larger clone differs from this one at a single base, so this may be a read error. The rearrangement uses TRBV5-6 and TRBJ2-1; TRBD2 aligns across 8 bases. The CDR3 runs to 18 residues. The germline V gene encodes CDR1 SGHDT and CDR2 YYEEEE. Trimming took 0 bases from V and 3 from J; bases not matched to a gene: 11. CDR3 sequence: CASSLAVPREALYNEQFF. The CDR3 nucleotides are TGTGCCAGCAGCTTGGCAGTACCGCGGGAGGCCCTCTACAATGAGCAGTTCTTC.

Only a few counts were recorded for this clonotype. The chain joins TRBV12-3 or TRBV12-4 to TRBJ2-1; D perhaps matches TRBD1 (9 bases). Trimming removed 6 bases from V and 7 bases from J, with 34 bases in between. The CDR3 is 20 residues long. Written as DNA, the CDR3 is TGTGCCAGCAGCCAGGCTCGGGACAGGGCAGGCGGGAGGCTCGGGAATGAGCAGTTCTTC. Translating gives CASSQARDRAGGRLGNEQFF.